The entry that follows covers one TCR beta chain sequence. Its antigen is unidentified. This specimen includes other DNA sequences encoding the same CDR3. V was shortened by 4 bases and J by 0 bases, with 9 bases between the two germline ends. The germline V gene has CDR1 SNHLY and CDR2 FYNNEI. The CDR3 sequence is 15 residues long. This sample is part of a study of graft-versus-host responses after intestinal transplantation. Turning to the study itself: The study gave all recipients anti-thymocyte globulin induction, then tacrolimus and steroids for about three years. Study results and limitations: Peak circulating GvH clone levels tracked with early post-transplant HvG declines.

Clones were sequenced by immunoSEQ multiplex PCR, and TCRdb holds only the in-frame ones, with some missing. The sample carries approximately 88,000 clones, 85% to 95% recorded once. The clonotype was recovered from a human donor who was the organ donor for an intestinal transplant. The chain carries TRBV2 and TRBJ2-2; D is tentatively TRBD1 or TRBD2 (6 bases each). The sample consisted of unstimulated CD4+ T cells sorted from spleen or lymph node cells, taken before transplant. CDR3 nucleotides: TGTGCCAGCAGTGCTAGGGGGGCGAACACCGGGGAGCTGTTTTTT. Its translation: CASSARGANTGELFF.